Listed below are T cell receptor beta chains from one sample, sequenced in a study of T cells in Graves' hyperthyroidism and ophthalmopathy. Each CDR3 protein gets one entry after TCRdb re-called the multiplex PCR reads with MiXCR. The data hold about 59,000 distinct CDR3 sequences, with roughly half observed a single time. The sequencing input was blood. The source is an older woman with Graves' ophthalmopathy. Each CDR3 is given with its conserved first and last residue. Fields, in order: V gene, D gene, CDR3 protein. D genes are given only for firm matches.

TRBV7-4	.	CASSLPYTGELFF
TRBV20-1	TRBD2	CSARGLAGGVDTQYF
TRBV20-1	.	CSARDAQYF
TRBV2	TRBD1	CASSGDREYNEQFF
TRBV28	.	CASRRGGGSGYTF
TRBV11-2	TRBD1	CASSLVFLRGYEQYF
TRBV20-1	.	CSASQQSRSSSPLHF
TRBV6-6	.	CASSQDGQLGQPQHF
TRBV28	TRBD1	CASSLWAGGTEAFF
TRBV29-1	TRBD1	CSAGTVPGQPQHF
TRBV6-1	.	CASSKTASTDTQYF
TRBV29-1	TRBD1	CSVERTGKGNEQFF
TRBV5-1	.	CASSPGTDQETQYF
TRBV7-3	TRBD1	CASSLSRLGGRNTEAFF
TRBV10-3	TRBD1	CASTETGTGGDEQYF
TRBV6-5	.	CASSLKRTFMDTQYF
TRBV27	TRBD1	CASSAGTGAYNEQFF
TRBV20-1	.	CSARDVSREAYNEQFF
TRBV20-1	TRBD1	CSAGTVANYGYTF
TRBV12-3/TRBV12-4	.	CASGLGTYNEQFF
TRBV7-2	TRBD2	CASSEPLLAGTYEQYF
TRBV24-1	.	CATSGLSPGNTIYF
TRBV2	.	CASVREAGGPRNEQYF
TRBV20-1	.	CSARDTSSFGSYEQYF
TRBV5-1	.	CASSLTGYNEKLFF
TRBV6-1	TRBD1	CASNQPGGTENEKLFF
TRBV2	.	CASSVTASWEYGELFF
TRBV4-3	TRBD2	CASSQNLAGDTGELFF
TRBV19	TRBD1	CASSAGGGRTEAFF
TRBV7-3	.	CASSLTGSGEQYF
TRBV12-3/TRBV12-4	TRBD1	CASSTGTGAFGSNQPQHF
TRBV24-1	TRBD1	CATSDRTGHTGEQFF
TRBV6-2/TRBV6-3	.	CASSTDNSPLHF
TRBV19	.	CASSMSGAYSNQPQHF
TRBV20-1	.	CSWGPGYNEQYF
TRBV7-6	.	CASSQTGEQFF
TRBV20-1	.	CSGTWISVAELGNEQFF
TRBV4-2	.	CASSQEIYNEQFF
TRBV29-1	.	CSVVRQARGTEAFF
TRBV12-3/TRBV12-4	TRBD1	CASSLPGTGGPQYF
TRBV7-6	.	CASSSCRGYTQYF
TRBV7-3	.	CASSPTGYYNEQFF
TRBV14	.	CASSQDLAPEAFF
TRBV2	.	CASSALTASRAEAFF
TRBV20-1	.	CSAILSGYGYTF
TRBV5-1	.	CASSQPTASSNTEAFF
TRBV6-2/TRBV6-3	TRBD2	CASSYSKTAGGLYNEQFF
TRBV13	TRBD1	CASSLRQGANEQLF
TRBV5-1	.	CASSNTLNTEAFF
TRBV14	.	CASSQGLWETQYF
TRBV2	.	CANQEWVYGYTF
TRBV5-1	TRBD2	CASSSVPGLSTDTQYF
TRBV5-6	TRBD1	CASSFRAPGGDAYEQYF
TRBV5-6	.	CASSLGPMNTEAFF
TRBV27	TRBD1	CASSPNDRGHGELFF
TRBV19	.	CASSGIQGQGLYEQYF
TRBV7-2	TRBD2	CASSSGLANGTDTQYF
TRBV6-2/TRBV6-3	TRBD1	CASGQGTDTQYF
TRBV5-1	TRBD2	CASSRGREELFF